The rows below give T cell receptor beta chains drawn from one sample of a study of shared clonotypes between healthy human individuals. Generated by immunoSEQ multiplex PCR, the TCRdb table keeps only in-frame clones and is missing some. The sample shows under 2,500,000 clones, almost 96% of them seen only once. The specimen sequenced was naive CD4+ T cells sorted from blood. The receptors were sampled from a man younger than 30 in good health. CDR3s include the opening cysteine and the closing phenylalanine or tryptophan. D genes are given only for firm matches. Clone sizes are given selectively: once, few, many, or a class where the clone is expanded.

D gene | J gene | V gene | CDR3 length | clone size | CDR3 DNA | CDR3 protein
. | TRBJ2-3 | TRBV5-5 | 16 | . | TGTGCCAGCAGCCGCAACACCGGGACTGGCACAGATACGCAGTATTTT | CASSRNTGTGTDTQYF
TRBD1 | TRBJ1-2 | TRBV5-1 | 15 | once | TGCGCCAGCAGCTCTGTTACGACAGGGGAGCTTGGCTACACCTTC | CASSSVTTGELGYTF
TRBD2 | TRBJ2-2 | TRBV30 | 16 | . | TGTGCCTGGAGTGTCCTGACTAGCGGGGGGACCGGGGAGCTGTTTTTT | CAWSVLTSGGTGELFF
. | TRBJ2-7 | TRBV7-2 | 15 | . | TGTGCCAGCAGCTTAGCGAGGAGAGGCACGGCCGAGCAGTACTTC | CASSLARRGTAEQYF
. | TRBJ2-2 | TRBV2 | 14 | . | TGTGCCAGCCAACAGGAGTCGAACACCGGGGAGCTGTTTTTT | CASQQESNTGELFF
. | TRBJ2-7 | TRBV6-6 | 15 | . | TGTGCCAGCAGGCCTGAAATACAGGAGGGGTACGAGCAGTACTTC | CASRPEIQEGYEQYF
. | TRBJ1-1 | TRBV19 | 14 | . | TGTGCCAGTAGCGAGACCAGTGAGAACACTGAAGCTTTCTTT | CASSETSENTEAFF
. | TRBJ1-4 | TRBV29-1 | 14 | . | TGCAGCGTTCCAGGGTTTCCGGCTAATGAAAAACTGTTTTTT | CSVPGFPANEKLFF
TRBD1 | TRBJ1-1 | TRBV7-9 | 14 | . | TGTGCCAGCAGCTCCCTAGACAGGGGGCCTGAAGCTTTCTTT | CASSSLDRGPEAFF
TRBD1 | TRBJ1-2 | TRBV5-6 | 15 | . | TGTGCCAGCAGCCCAACCGGGACAGCTAACTATGGCTACACCTTC | CASSPTGTANYGYTF
. | TRBJ2-2 | TRBV18 | 15 | . | TGTGCCAGCTCACCTCAGGGGTCCCTCACCGGGGAGCTGTTTTTT | CASSPQGSLTGELFF
. | TRBJ1-5 | TRBV6-1 | 13 | . | TGTGCCAGCAAGCAGGGAGACATTCAGCCCCAGCATTTT | CASKQGDIQPQHF
TRBD2 | TRBJ2-1 | TRBV4-1 | 15 | . | TGCGCCAGCAGCCAAGAACTAGCGGGAAACAATGAGCAGTTCTTC | CASSQELAGNNEQFF
TRBD1 | TRBJ1-2 | TRBV19 | 14 | . | TGTGCCAGTAGTATTTTCGACAGGGGAGATGGCTACACCTTC | CASSIFDRGDGYTF
TRBD1 | TRBJ2-5 | TRBV7-7 | 14 | . | TGTGCTAGCAGCTTGACAGGGACAGGGGAGACCCAGTACTTC | CASSLTGTGETQYF
TRBD1 | TRBJ2-3 | TRBV2 | 12 | . | TGTGCCAGCGTTGGACAGGGCGATACGCAGTATTTT | CASVGQGDTQYF
TRBD2 | TRBJ2-1 | TRBV4-1 | 16 | once | TGCGCCAGCAGCCCTTATCTAGCGGGAGGTAACAATGAGCAGTTCTTC | CASSPYLAGGNNEQFF
TRBD2 | TRBJ2-1 | TRBV7-2 | 13 | . | TGTGCCAGCAGCTCGGGACTAGACAATGAGCAGTTCTTC | CASSSGLDNEQFF
. | TRBJ1-3 | TRBV7-2 | 15 | . | TGTGCCAGCAGCTTATTTGGGGGAGCTGGAAACACCATATATTTT | CASSLFGGAGNTIYF
TRBD2 | TRBJ2-7 | TRBV29-1 | 16 | . | TGCAGCGTTGAAGGGGTCGGTAGCGGGCTTTCCTACGAGCAGTACTTC | CSVEGVGSGLSYEQYF
. | TRBJ2-3 | TRBV9 | 16 | . | TGTGCCAGCAGCGTAGGTGACGGGGGAGGCACAGATACGCAGTATTTT | CASSVGDGGGTDTQYF
TRBD1 | TRBJ1-2 | TRBV27 | 13 | . | TGTGCCAGTTCCGACAGGGGCTTCTATGGCTACACCTTC | CASSDRGFYGYTF
. | TRBJ2-1 | TRBV11-2 | 15 | . | TGTGCCAGCAGCTCTGGGGGGCCTGACTACAATGAGCAGTTCTTC | CASSSGGPDYNEQFF
TRBD2 | TRBJ2-1 | TRBV7-3 | 15 | once | TGTGCCAGCAGCCCCGCTAGCGGGGGACACAATGAGCAGTTCTTC | CASSPASGGHNEQFF
. | TRBJ1-2 | TRBV29-1 | 14 | . | TGCAGCGTTGACGAGACTCTATCCTTCCGTGGCTACACCTTC | CSVDETLSFRGYTF
. | TRBJ1-1 | TRBV9 | 15 | . | TGTGCCAGCAGCCCAAACGTGGATAGGGGAGTGGAAGCTTTCTTT | CASSPNVDRGVEAFF
. | TRBJ2-4 | TRBV6-1 | 12 | . | TGTGCCAGCAGTGAAGGGGGCAACATTCAGTACTTC | CASSEGGNIQYF
. | TRBJ1-5 | TRBV5-1 | 13 | once | TGCGCCAGTGCCGAGGGGTACAATCAGCCCCAGCATTTT | CASAEGYNQPQHF
. | TRBJ1-5 | TRBV4-1 | 15 | . | TGCGCCAGCAGCCAGATGGGACCCTCCTTAGGGCCCCAGCATTTT | CASSQMGPSLGPQHF
. | TRBJ1-6 | TRBV5-1 | 14 | . | TGCGCCAGCAGCTTGGAAGGGAATGGGTCACCCCTCCACTTT | CASSLEGNGSPLHF
TRBD2 | TRBJ2-7 | TRBV6-1 | 14 | . | TGTGCCAGCAGAACCCCGGGACTAGCGTTCGAGCAGTACTTC | CASRTPGLAFEQYF
. | TRBJ1-2 | TRBV7-9 | 15 | . | TGTGCCAGCAGCTTAGAAATGGCCCGGTGGATGGGCTACACCTTC | CASSLEMARWMGYTF
. | TRBJ2-7 | TRBV30 | 11 | . | TGTGCCTGGAGGGTAGGGCGCGAGCAGTACTTC | CAWRVGREQYF
TRBD1 | TRBJ2-6 | TRBV30 | 17 | . | TGTGCCTGGAGTAAGACAGGGAAAAGTTCTGGGGCCAACGTCCTGACTTTC | CAWSKTGKSSGANVLTF
TRBD2 | TRBJ2-7 | TRBV19 | 16 | . | TGTGCCAGTACCTCGAGCGGGGGCCTAGGTCCCTACGAGCAGTACTTC | CASTSSGGLGPYEQYF
. | TRBJ1-3 | TRBV4-1 | 17 | . | TGCGCCAGCAGCCAAGCTATAAACGGGGTCTCTGGAAACACCATATATTTT | CASSQAINGVSGNTIYF
TRBD1 | TRBJ2-7 | TRBV29-1 | 14 | . | TGCAGCGTCGGAGGTTGGACAGGGGTTAACGAGCAGTACTTC | CSVGGWTGVNEQYF
. | TRBJ2-7 | TRBV6-1 | 15 | once | TGTGCCAGCAGTGGGGGGTGGGACAATTCCTACGAGCAGTACTTC | CASSGGWDNSYEQYF
. | TRBJ2-1 | TRBV5-1 | 16 | . | TGCGCCAGCAGCTCCCCTGGGGGGACAGACCACAATGAGCAGTTCTTC | CASSSPGGTDHNEQFF